This T cell receptor beta chain appears in the sequencing data of a study of blood T cell repertoires in COVID-19. Study-wide background: Sites across the United States, Italy and Spain contributed samples from acute and convalescent COVID-19. T cells, B-cell-depleted T cells, or PBMCs supplied cDNA or gDNA.

Authors' data handling: Amplification from reference gene primers served as the basis for estimated nucleated cell counts. Using immunoSEQ multiplex PCR, the repertoire was profiled, and TCRdb retains in-frame clones only, with some absent. From that table come the V and J calls and clone size; the DNA was used to work out D and trimming. The sample has hundreds of thousands of clones; about nine tenths are singletons. Germline values: CDR1 SEHNR, CDR2 FQNEAQ (reference sequence). This CDR3 has 14 amino acids. The V end was cut by 1 base, the J end by 4 bases, with 10 bases between. The sequence was collected from a woman aged 30 to 39 with active or convalescent COVID-19. The source material was peripheral blood. The rearrangement links TRBV7-9 to TRBJ1-2; D is possibly TRBD1 (5 bases). CDR3 bases: TGTGCCAGCAGCTTAGTAGGGGATATCTATGGCTACACCTTC. This codes for CASSLVGDIYGYTF. Using reference TRBV7-9 and TRBJ1-2 for the parts outside the CDR3, the full variable domain is DTGVSQNPRHKITKRGQNVTFRCDPISEHNRLYWYRQTLGQGPEFLTYFQNEAQLEKSRLLSDRFSAERPKGSFSTLEIQRTEQGDSAMYLCASSLVGDIYGYTFGSGTRLTVV.